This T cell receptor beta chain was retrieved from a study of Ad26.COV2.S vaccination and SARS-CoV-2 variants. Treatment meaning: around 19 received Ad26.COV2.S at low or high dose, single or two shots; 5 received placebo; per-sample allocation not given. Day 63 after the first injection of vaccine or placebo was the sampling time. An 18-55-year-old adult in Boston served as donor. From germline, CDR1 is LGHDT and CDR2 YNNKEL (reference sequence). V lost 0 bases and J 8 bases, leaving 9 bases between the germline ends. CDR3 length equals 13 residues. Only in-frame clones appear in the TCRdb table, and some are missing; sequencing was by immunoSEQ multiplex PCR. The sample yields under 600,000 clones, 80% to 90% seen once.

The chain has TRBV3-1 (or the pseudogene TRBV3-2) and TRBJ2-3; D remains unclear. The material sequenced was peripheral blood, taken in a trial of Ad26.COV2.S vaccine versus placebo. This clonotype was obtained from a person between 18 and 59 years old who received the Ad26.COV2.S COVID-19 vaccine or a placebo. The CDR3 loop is CASSQEAYPTQYF. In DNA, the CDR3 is TGTGCCAGCAGCCAAGAGGCCTATCCTACGCAGTATTTT.